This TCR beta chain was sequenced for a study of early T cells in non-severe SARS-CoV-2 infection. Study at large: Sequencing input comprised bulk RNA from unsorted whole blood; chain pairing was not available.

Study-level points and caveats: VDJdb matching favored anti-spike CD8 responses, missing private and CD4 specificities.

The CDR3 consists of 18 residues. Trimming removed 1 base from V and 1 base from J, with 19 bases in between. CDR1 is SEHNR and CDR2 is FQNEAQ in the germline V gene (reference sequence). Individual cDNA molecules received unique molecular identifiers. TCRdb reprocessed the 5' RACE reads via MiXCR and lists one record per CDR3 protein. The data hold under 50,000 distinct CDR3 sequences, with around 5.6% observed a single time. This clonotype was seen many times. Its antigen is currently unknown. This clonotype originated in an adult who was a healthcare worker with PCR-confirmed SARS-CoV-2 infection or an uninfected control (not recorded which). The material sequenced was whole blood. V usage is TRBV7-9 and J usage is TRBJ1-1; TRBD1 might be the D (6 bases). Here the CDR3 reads CASSLVTPRGRWNTEAFF. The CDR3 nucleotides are TGTGCCAGCAGCTTAGTCACCCCTCGGGGGCGATGGAACACTGAAGCTTTCTTT.